This T cell receptor (beta chain) was captured in a study of vaccination and CD4 T cells after COVID-19. Indicated treatment: roughly ten-day PBMC culture with coronavirus spike peptide pools or control peptides (ViraFEST assay). Cultured CD4+ T-cell DNA underwent Oncomine TCR Beta short-read sequencing. TCRdb fed the PCR reads into MiXCR, producing one record per CDR3 protein. The sample comprises around 16,000 distinct CDR3 sequences, approximately 50% of which are singletons, and 12% rests with the top ten. On this clonotype: Its antigen is undetermined.

The sequence derives from a human donor who had recovered from COVID-19. Sequences were obtained from CD4+ T cells from blood, cultured in vitro.

Here the CDR3 reads CASSKALDRVYGYTF. In DNA form, the CDR3 reads TGTGCCAGCAGCAAGGCCCTCGACAGGGTGTATGGCTACACCTTC. This chain links TRBV7-8 with TRBJ1-2, with TRBD1 identical over 7 bases. CDR3 length: 15 residues. The ends lost 5 bases at V and 5 bases at J; junction bases unmatched: 11. Germline lookup yields CDR1 SGHVS and CDR2 FQNEAQ.